The 6 T cell receptor beta chains below were found in one sample sequenced in a study of T cell repertoires in cytomegalovirus infection. TCRdb processed the reads anew with MiXCR; each CDR3 protein has one entry. The sample contains under 250,000 distinct CDR3 sequences, roughly 12% of which appear only once. The sample comprised PBMCs. These TCRs come from a human donor in good health (CMV status not recorded). Some clones in this sample may be carry-over from other donors' samples.

This chain uses TRBV12-3 or TRBV12-4 with TRBJ2-1, with D uncertain. The CDR3 runs to 15 residues. The V gene lost 4 bases and the J gene lost 7 bases, with 17 bases spanning the gap. The CDR3 region is CASSSRDVGRNEQFF. DNA of the CDR3: TGTGCCAGCAGTTCAAGAGACGTTGGTAGAAATGAGCAGTTCTTC.

This clonotype was counted only a few times. The chain joins TRBV7-2 to TRBJ2-1; TRBD1 might be the D (6 bases). Germline V gives CDR1 SGHTA, CDR2 FQGNSA. The CDR3 is 16 residues long. V dropped 2 bases and J dropped 6 bases, with 17 bases sitting between them. The CDR3 reads CASSLPFGGPGNEQFF. DNA for the CDR3: TGTGCCAGCAGCTTACCCTTTGGGGGCCCGGGCAATGAGCAGTTCTTC.

This clonotype occurred many times. The chain joins TRBV7-2 to TRBJ1-2; D ambiguous. This CDR3 has 16 amino acids. Germline CDR1 is SGHTA and CDR2 is FQGNSA. The V and J ends lost 2 bases and 3 bases respectively, with 16 bases between them. In DNA, the CDR3 is TGTGCCAGCAGCTTAAGCGGGGTGGGCTCCGACTATGGCTACACCTTC. This codes for CASSLSGVGSDYGYTF.

J is TRBJ2-2 and V is TRBV7-2; TRBD1 might be the D (6 bases). V was clipped by 3 bases and J by 6 bases, with 8 bases between them. Germline V gene data show CDR1 as SGHTA and CDR2 as FQGNSA. This CDR3 is 13 amino acids long. CDR3 nucleotide sequence: TGTGCCAGCAGCTTCACAGGGCCCGGGGAGCTGTTTTTT. Translating it yields CASSFTGPGELFF. Filled out from reference TRBV7-2 and TRBJ2-2, the complete variable domain reads GAGVSQSPSNKVTEKGKDVELRCDPISGHTALYWYRQSLGQGLEFLIYFQGNSAPDKSGLPSDRFSAERTGGSVSTLTIQRTQQEDSAVYLCASSFTGPGELFFGEGSRLTVL.

This clonotype was recorded many times. This chain joins TRBV7-2 and TRBJ1-1; D unresolved. Germline CDR1 and CDR2: SGHTA and FQGNSA. The CDR3 length is 15 residues. V was cut by 1 base and J by 1 base, with 10 bases left in between. CDR3 in amino acids: CASSLDGGRNTEAFF. In nucleotides, the CDR3 is TGTGCCAGCAGCTTAGATGGTGGGCGGAACACTGAAGCTTTCTTT.

The sample holds a few counts of this clonotype. The chain carries TRBV29-1 and TRBJ2-7, with D possibly being TRBD2 (6 bases). There are 11 residues in the CDR3. From germline, CDR1 is SQVTM and CDR2 ANQGSEA. The ends were cut back, 3 bases at V and 5 bases at J, with 8 bases in the middle. The CDR3 is CSVDGGDEQYF. The CDR3 nucleotides read TGCAGCGTTGACGGGGGAGACGAGCAGTACTTC.